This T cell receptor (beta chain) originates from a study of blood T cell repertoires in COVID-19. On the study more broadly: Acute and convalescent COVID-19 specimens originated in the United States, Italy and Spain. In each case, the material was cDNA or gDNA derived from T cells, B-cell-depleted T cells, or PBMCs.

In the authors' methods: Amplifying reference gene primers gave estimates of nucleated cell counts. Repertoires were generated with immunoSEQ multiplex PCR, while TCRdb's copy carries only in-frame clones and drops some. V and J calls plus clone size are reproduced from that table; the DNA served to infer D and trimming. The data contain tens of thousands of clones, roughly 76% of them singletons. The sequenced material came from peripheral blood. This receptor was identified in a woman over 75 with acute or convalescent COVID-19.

The CDR3 region has the DNA TGTGCCAGCAGTTTCCCTTCCCCCTACGAGCAGTACTTC. It codes for CASSFPSPYEQYF. V and J are TRBV28 and TRBJ2-7; D gene ambiguous. Trimming took 3 bases from V and 2 from J, leaving 8 bases between them. From germline, CDR1 is MDHEN and CDR2 SYDVKM. CDR3 length: 13 residues.